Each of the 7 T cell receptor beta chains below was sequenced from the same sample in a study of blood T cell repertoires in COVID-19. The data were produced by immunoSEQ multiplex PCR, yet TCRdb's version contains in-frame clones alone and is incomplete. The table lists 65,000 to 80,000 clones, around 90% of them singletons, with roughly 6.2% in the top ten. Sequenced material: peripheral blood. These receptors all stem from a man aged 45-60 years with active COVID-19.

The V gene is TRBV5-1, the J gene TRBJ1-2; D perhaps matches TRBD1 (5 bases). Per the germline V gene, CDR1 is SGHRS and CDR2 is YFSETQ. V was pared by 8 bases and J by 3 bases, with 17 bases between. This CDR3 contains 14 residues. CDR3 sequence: CASHSGDEDYGYTF. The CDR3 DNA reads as TGCGCCAGTCATTCGGGGGATGAAGACTATGGCTACACCTTC.

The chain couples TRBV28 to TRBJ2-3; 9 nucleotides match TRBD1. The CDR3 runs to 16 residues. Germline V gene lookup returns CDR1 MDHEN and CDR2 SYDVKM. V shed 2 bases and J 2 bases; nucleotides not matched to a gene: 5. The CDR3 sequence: CASSLLGQGATDTQYF. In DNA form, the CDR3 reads TGTGCCAGCAGTTTACTGGGACAGGGAGCCACAGATACGCAGTATTTT.

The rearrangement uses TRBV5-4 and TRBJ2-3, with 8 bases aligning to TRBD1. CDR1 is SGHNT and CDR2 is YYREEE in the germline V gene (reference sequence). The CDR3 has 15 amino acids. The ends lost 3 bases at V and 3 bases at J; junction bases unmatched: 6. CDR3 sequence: CASSWPRDRTDTQYF. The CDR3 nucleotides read TGTGCCAGCAGCTGGCCGCGGGACAGGACAGATACGCAGTATTTT.

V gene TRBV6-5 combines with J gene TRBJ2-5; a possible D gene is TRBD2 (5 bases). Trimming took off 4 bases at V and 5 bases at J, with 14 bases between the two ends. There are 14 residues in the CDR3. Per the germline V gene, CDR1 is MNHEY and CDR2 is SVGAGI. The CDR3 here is CASSSGTAAETQYF. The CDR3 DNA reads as TGTGCCAGCAGTTCGGGAACAGCCGCGGAGACCCAGTACTTC.

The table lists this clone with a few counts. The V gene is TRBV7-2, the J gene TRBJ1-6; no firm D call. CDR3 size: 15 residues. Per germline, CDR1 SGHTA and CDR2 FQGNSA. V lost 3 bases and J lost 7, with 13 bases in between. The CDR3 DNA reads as TGTGCCAGCAGCTTGCCGCGAGCCCTAAATTCACCCCTCCACTTT. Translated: CASSLPRALNSPLHF.

The CDR3 coding sequence is TGTGCCAGCAGTTACGACAGGGGGCTTGGTGGCTACACCTTC. This codes for CASSYDRGLGGYTF. The rearrangement uses TRBV6-2 or TRBV6-3 and TRBJ1-2, with 10 bases that match TRBD1. Trimming at V came to 2 bases and at J to 7 bases, leaving 4 bases not matched to a gene. The CDR3 spans 14 residues. CDR1 is MNHEY and CDR2 is SVGEGT in the germline V gene.

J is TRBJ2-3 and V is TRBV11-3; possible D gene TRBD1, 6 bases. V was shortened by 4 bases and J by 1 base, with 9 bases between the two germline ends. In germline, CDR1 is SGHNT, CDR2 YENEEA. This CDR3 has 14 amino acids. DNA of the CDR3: TGTGCCAGCAGCTCAGGGGAAGGCACAGATACGCAGTATTTT. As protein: CASSSGEGTDTQYF.